Many counts were recorded for the clone carrying this TCR beta chain. Its antigen is not known. Preparation of the TCRbeta library involved a method that used unique molecular identifiers. TCRdb re-called the PCR reads through MiXCR, storing one row per CDR3 protein. The repertoire holds approximately 150,000 distinct CDR3 sequences, about 9% seen once, with around a sixth in the top ten. The sample comes from a study of T-cell reconstitution after alpha-beta-depleted transplantation in children. Study-level results: The main origin of T-cell counts and diversity one year after transplant was newly produced T cells. It was surviving recipient T cells and thymic progenitors that gave some patients high TCRbeta diversity at day 60. Several hundred expanded graft clones reportedly supplied alpha-beta T cells about two months after transplant.

The material was PBMCs, mostly from graft donor cells, obtained 180 days after TCRalphabeta/CD19-depleted stem cell transplant. The clonotype was recovered from a female patient aged 2 to 10 who had a stem cell transplant for congenital amegakaryocytic thrombocytopenia, so the T cells may come from the graft donor.

Here the CDR3 reads CASSQRQGQETQYF. Here the CDR3 DNA reads TGCGCCAGCAGCCAAAGACAGGGGCAAGAGACCCAGTACTTC. The rearrangement uses TRBV5-1 and TRBJ2-5; 8 bases line up with TRBD1. Germline V CDR1 and CDR2: SGHRS, YFSETQ. Trimming cost V 4 bases and J 2 bases; bases outside gene matches: 4. This CDR3 spans 14 amino acids.